One sample yielded the 23 T cell receptor beta chains listed below, sequenced in a study of blood T cell repertoires in COVID-19. Here immunoSEQ multiplex PCR was the method, and the copy in TCRdb shows in-frame clones only, minus some. The sample has tens of thousands of clones; 80% to 90% are singletons. The specimen sequenced was peripheral blood. These receptors originate from a human donor in a cohort sampled during active COVID-19.

The chain is built from TRBV3-1 (or the pseudogene TRBV3-2) and TRBJ1-5; no clear D gene. The germline gives CDR1 LGHDT, CDR2 YNNKEL (reference sequence). V lost 4 bases to trimming and J lost 0 bases, with 4 bases between them. The CDR3 contains 13 residues. This CDR3 is CASSPFSNQPQHF. The CDR3 DNA is TGTGCCAGCAGCCCCTTTAGCAATCAGCCCCAGCATTTT.

This clone appeared a few times. The genes are TRBV2 and TRBJ1-2, with D unclear. Between the trimmed V and J ends, which lost 3 bases and 0 bases, there was a span of 2 bases. This CDR3 has 12 residues. Germline V gene sequence: CDR1 SNHLY, CDR2 FYNNEI. The CDR3 sequence: CASSDTNYGYTF. The CDR3 DNA sequence: TGTGCCAGCAGTGATACTAACTATGGCTACACCTTC.

The chain is built from TRBV3-1 (or the pseudogene TRBV3-2) and TRBJ1-3; D is uncertain. With 3 bases removed from V and 0 bases from J, the gap between germline ends came to 15 bases. Germline V CDR1 and CDR2: LGHDT, YNNKEL (reference sequence). This CDR3 is 17 amino acids long. The CDR3 loop is CASSHSHRGSSGNTIYF. As DNA, the CDR3 is TGTGCCAGCAGCCATTCACACCGCGGGAGCTCTGGAAACACCATATATTTT.

The rearrangement uses TRBV12-3 or TRBV12-4 and TRBJ1-5; D may be TRBD1 (5 bases). This CDR3 has 13 amino acids. Trimming left V 2 bases short and J 5 bases short, with 7 bases between. The CDR3 protein is CASSLIRDQPQHF. DNA for the CDR3: TGTGCCAGCAGTTTAATCAGGGATCAGCCCCAGCATTTT.

As DNA, the CDR3 is TGTGCCAGCCGGACAGGGGGGGCCTACGAGCAGTACTTC. Translation: CASRTGGAYEQYF. The V and J genes are TRBV28 and TRBJ2-7; 10 nucleotides line up with TRBD1. The CDR3 has 13 amino acids. Trimming removed 8 bases from V and 2 bases from J; junction bases left unmatched: 3. Looked up from germline, CDR1 is MDHEN and CDR2 is SYDVKM.

The rearrangement joins TRBV3-1 (or the pseudogene TRBV3-2) to TRBJ2-6, with TRBD1 as a possible D gene (5 bases). The V and J ends lost 4 bases and 1 base respectively, with 8 bases between them. Germline V gene sequence: CDR1 LGHDT, CDR2 YNNKEL (reference sequence). The CDR3 runs 15 residues. The CDR3 sequence: CASSRGRSGANVLTF. DNA of the CDR3: TGTGCCAGCAGCCGGGGCAGATCTGGGGCCAACGTCCTGACTTTC.

The chain uses TRBV18 and TRBJ2-2; TRBD1 matches at 10 bases. Germline V gene lookup returns CDR1 KGHSH and CDR2 LQKENI. CDR3 length: 14 residues. V was pared by 4 bases and J by 7 bases, with 3 bases of the junction left unmatched. The CDR3 DNA is TGTGCCAGCTCACTGACAGGGGGCAACGGGGAGCTGTTTTTT. It is translated as CASSLTGGNGELFF.

The table lists this clone with a count of one. The V call is TRBV6-1, the J call TRBJ2-6; no clear D. The V end was cut by 2 bases, the J end by 18 bases, with 11 bases between. Germline lookup yields CDR1 MNHNS and CDR2 SASEGT. The CDR3 consists of 11 residues. The CDR3 loop reads CASSETPRATF. The CDR3 DNA reads TGTGCCAGCAGTGAAACCCCCCGCGCGACTTTC.

The V and J genes are TRBV5-4 and TRBJ2-5, with 10 bases matching TRBD2. Losses at the gene ends were 2 bases for V and 5 bases for J; bases not matched to a gene: 18. The CDR3 covers 19 residues. Germline V gene data show CDR1 as SGHNT and CDR2 as YYREEE (reference sequence). CDR3 sequence: CASSFESRRLAGVAETQYF. The DNA of the CDR3 is TGTGCCAGCAGCTTCGAGTCCCGGAGGCTAGCGGGAGTGGCGGAGACCCAGTACTTC. The whole variable domain, filled in from reference TRBV5-4 and TRBJ2-5, reads ETGVTQSPTHLIKTRGQQVTLRCSSQSGHNTVSWYQQALGQGPQFIFQYYREEENGRGNFPPRFSGLQFPNYSSELNVNALELDDSALYLCASSFESRRLAGVAETQYFGPGTRLLVL.

This clone showed up just once. The genes are TRBV7-9 and TRBJ1-1, with 8 bases aligning to TRBD1. V trimming: 3 bases; J trimming: 5 bases; junction bases outside the gene matches: 2. The CDR3 spans 13 residues. Germline CDR1 reads SEHNR; CDR2 reads FQNEAQ (reference sequence). The CDR3 is CASSFRQGTEAFF. CDR3 nucleotide sequence: TGTGCCAGCAGCTTCCGACAGGGGACTGAAGCTTTCTTT.

The chain uses TRBV9 and TRBJ2-5, with 12 bases fitting TRBD2. The CDR3 is 14 residues long. Trimming removed 0 bases from V and 7 bases from J; junction bases left unmatched: 1. The germline gives CDR1 SGDLS, CDR2 YYNGEE. The CDR3, as DNA: TGTGCCAGCAGCGTAGAGACTAGCGGGAGGACCCAGTACTTC. Translation: CASSVETSGRTQYF.

The V and J genes are TRBV5-1 and TRBJ2-7; the match to TRBD1 covers 9 bases. This CDR3 comprises 17 residues. V lost 1 base and J lost 2; bases outside the gene matches: 10. Germline V gene lookup returns CDR1 SGHRS and CDR2 YFSETQ. This CDR3 reads CASSLRLSGTGPYEQYF. As DNA, the CDR3 is TGCGCCAGCAGCTTGAGGCTTTCCGGGACAGGGCCCTACGAGCAGTACTTC.

The CDR3 loop reads CASSAPGGRGNEQFF. CDR3 coding DNA: TGTGCCAGCAGCGCCCCCGGCGGGAGGGGCAATGAGCAGTTCTTC. The rearrangement joins TRBV9 to TRBJ2-1; 9 nucleotides line up with TRBD2. Per the germline V gene, CDR1 is SGDLS and CDR2 is YYNGEE. V dropped 3 bases and J dropped 6; count of bases not matched to a gene: 7. The CDR3 is made up of 15 amino acids.

The chain carries TRBV7-9 and TRBJ1-2; perhaps TRBD1 as D (5 bases). The V and J ends lost 5 bases and 4 bases respectively, with 14 bases between them. In germline, CDR1 is SEHNR, CDR2 FQNEAQ (reference sequence). This CDR3 has 14 amino acids. CDR3 in amino acids: CASSPGWGVYGYTF. The CDR3 DNA reads as TGTGCCAGCAGCCCCGGGTGGGGGGTCTATGGCTACACCTTC.

CDR3 in amino acids: CASSWGVLYEQYF. CDR3 nucleotide sequence: TGTGCCAGCAGTTGGGGGGTGCTCTACGAGCAGTACTTC. This chain connects TRBV12-3 or TRBV12-4 to TRBJ2-7, with D tentatively TRBD2 (6 bases). Trimming stripped 4 bases from V and 3 bases from J, with 10 bases between. The CDR3 has 13 amino acids.

The V and J genes are TRBV28 and TRBJ2-1; D gene ambiguous. V lost 5 bases and J lost 7, with 9 bases in between. This CDR3 region has 12 residues. Germline CDR1 MDHEN, CDR2 SYDVKM. In DNA form, the CDR3 reads TGTGCCAGCAGTCCTTTGAGAAATGAGCAGTTCTTC. Its translation is CASSPLRNEQFF.

This clone was recorded only once. V is TRBV11-1 and J is TRBJ2-1; TRBD2 agrees at 9 bases. V gave up 0 bases and J gave up 15 bases; unmatched junction bases: 9. The CDR3 totals 14 residues. Germline assignment: CDR1 SGHAT and CDR2 FQDESV (reference sequence). This CDR3 is CASSLALGREGPFF. CDR3 bases: TGTGCCAGCAGCTTAGCGCTTGGGCGGGAGGGTCCGTTCTTC.

This CDR3 is CASSFTNTEAFF. The CDR3 nucleotides read TGTGCCAGCAGCTTCACTAACACTGAAGCTTTCTTT. The gene calls are TRBV7-9 and TRBJ1-1; D not resolved. The CDR3 contains 12 residues. Per germline, CDR1 SEHNR and CDR2 FQNEAQ (reference sequence). Trimming shortened V by 3 bases and J by 2 bases, and 4 bases separated the two germline ends.

V is TRBV10-1 and J is TRBJ2-3; D may be TRBD2 (7 bases). V lost 5 bases, J lost 4 bases, and 16 bases lay in between. The germline V gene has CDR1 WNHNN and CDR2 SYGVQD (reference sequence). The CDR3 totals 15 residues. CDR3 bases: TGCGCCAGCAGTTCGACTACGGGGGGCCCAGATACGCAGTATTTT. It translates to CASSSTTGGPDTQYF.

The chain employs TRBV19 and TRBJ2-5; D possibly corresponds to TRBD1 (7 bases). The length of the CDR3 is 13 residues. Germline V CDR1 and CDR2: LNHDA, SQIVND (reference sequence). V was trimmed by 8 bases and J by 5 bases, leaving 15 bases between them. The CDR3 loop reads CASSLTGRETQYF. The CDR3 coding sequence is TGTGCCAGTTCCCTGACAGGGAGGGAGACCCAGTACTTC.

CDR3 region: CASSQDRGGTGGYGYTF. CDR3 DNA: TGTGCCAGCAGCCAAGATCGAGGAGGGACAGGGGGCTATGGCTACACCTTC. The chain uses TRBV3-1 (or the pseudogene TRBV3-2) and TRBJ1-2; 11 nucleotides line up with TRBD1. The V gene's germline CDR1 is LGHDT and CDR2 YNNKEL (reference sequence). There are 17 residues in the CDR3. The V segment lost 0 bases and the J segment 4 bases; nucleotides outside the gene matches: 7.

V gene TRBV5-1 combines with J gene TRBJ2-7; a weak D match, TRBD1 (6 bases). The length of the CDR3 is 13 residues. The V and J ends lost 4 bases and 3 bases respectively, with 11 bases between them. Germline-derived CDR1 and CDR2 are SGHRS and YFSETQ. CDR3 protein: CASSALGGYEQYF. Here the CDR3 DNA reads TGCGCCAGCAGCGCCCTAGGGGGCTACGAGCAGTACTTC.

In its sample, this clone was seen a few times. The J gene is TRBJ2-1, the V gene TRBV5-8, with D possibly TRBD2 on 5 matching bases. The ends were cut back, 2 bases at V and 1 base at J, with 16 bases in the middle. The CDR3 runs 17 residues. Germline V lookup: CDR1 SGHTS, CDR2 YDEGEE. The CDR3 DNA reads TGTGCCAGCAGCTTTACCGGGGTTCAGGCGTCCTACAATGAGCAGTTCTTC. Translating gives CASSFTGVQASYNEQFF.